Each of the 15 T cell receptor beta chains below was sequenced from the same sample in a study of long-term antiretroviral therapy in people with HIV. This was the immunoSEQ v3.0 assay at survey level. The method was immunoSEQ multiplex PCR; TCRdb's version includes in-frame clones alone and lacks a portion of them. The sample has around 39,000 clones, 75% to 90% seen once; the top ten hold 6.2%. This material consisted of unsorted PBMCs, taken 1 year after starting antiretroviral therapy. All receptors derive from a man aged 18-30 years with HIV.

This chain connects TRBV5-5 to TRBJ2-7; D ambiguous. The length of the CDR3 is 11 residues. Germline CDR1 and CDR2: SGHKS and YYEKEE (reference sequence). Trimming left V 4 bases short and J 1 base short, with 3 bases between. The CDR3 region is CASSPSYEQYF. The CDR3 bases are TGTGCCAGCAGCCCTTCCTACGAGCAGTACTTC.

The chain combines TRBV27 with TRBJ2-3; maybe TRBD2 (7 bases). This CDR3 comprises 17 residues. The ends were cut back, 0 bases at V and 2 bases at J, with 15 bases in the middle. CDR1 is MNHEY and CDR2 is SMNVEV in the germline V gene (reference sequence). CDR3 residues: CASSLSGRGRATDTQYF. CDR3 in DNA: TGTGCCAGCAGTTTATCGGGAAGGGGGAGGGCCACAGATACGCAGTATTTT.

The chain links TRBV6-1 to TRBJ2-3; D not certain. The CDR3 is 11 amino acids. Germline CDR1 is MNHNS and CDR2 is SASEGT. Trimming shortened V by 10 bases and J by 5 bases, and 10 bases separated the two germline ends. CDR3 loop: CATETRDTQYF. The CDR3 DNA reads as TGTGCCACCGAGACCCGAGATACGCAGTATTTT.

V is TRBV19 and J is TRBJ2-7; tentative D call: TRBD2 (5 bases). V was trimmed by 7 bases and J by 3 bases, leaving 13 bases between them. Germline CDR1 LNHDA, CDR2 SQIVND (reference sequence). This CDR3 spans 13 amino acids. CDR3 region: CASTDGILYEQYF. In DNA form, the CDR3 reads TGTGCCAGTACAGACGGGATTCTCTACGAGCAGTACTTC.

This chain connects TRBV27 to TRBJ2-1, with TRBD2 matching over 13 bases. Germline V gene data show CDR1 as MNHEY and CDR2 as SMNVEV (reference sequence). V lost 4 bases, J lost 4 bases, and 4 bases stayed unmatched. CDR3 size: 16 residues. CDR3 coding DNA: TGTGCCAGCAGTTCATCGACTAGCGGGGGGTACAATGAGCAGTTCTTC. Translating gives CASSSSTSGGYNEQFF.

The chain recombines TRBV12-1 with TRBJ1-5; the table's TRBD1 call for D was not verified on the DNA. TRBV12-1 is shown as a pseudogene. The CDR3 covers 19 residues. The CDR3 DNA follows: TGTGCCAGCAGCTCCCCGCCGGGACAGGCCCCCGATAGCAATCAGCCCCAGCATTTT. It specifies CASSSPPGQAPDSNQPQHF.

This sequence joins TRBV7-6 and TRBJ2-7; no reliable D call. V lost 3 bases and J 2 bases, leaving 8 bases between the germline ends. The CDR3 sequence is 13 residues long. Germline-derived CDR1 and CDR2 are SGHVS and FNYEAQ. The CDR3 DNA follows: TGTGCCAGCAGCTTGGGTGCTACCTACGAGCAGTACTTC. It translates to CASSLGATYEQYF.

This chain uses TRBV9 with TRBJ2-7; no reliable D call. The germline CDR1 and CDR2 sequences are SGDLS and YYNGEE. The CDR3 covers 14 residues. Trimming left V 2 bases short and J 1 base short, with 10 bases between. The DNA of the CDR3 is TGTGCCAGCAGCGTCCGTGTGGGGTCCTACGAGCAGTACTTC. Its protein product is CASSVRVGSYEQYF.

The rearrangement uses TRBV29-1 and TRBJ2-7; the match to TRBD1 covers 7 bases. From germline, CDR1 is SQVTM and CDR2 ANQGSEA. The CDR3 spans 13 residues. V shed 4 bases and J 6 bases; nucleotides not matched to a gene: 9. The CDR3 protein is CSVVKGAGPEQYF. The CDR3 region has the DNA TGCAGCGTTGTTAAGGGGGCAGGACCCGAGCAGTACTTC.

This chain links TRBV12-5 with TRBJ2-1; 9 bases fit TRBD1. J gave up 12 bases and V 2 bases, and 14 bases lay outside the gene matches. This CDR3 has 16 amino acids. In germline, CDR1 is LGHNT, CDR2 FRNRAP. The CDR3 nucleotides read TGTGCTAGTGGTTTGCCCACCAACCGGGACAGGGATGGGCAGTTCTTC. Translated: CASGLPTNRDRDGQFF.

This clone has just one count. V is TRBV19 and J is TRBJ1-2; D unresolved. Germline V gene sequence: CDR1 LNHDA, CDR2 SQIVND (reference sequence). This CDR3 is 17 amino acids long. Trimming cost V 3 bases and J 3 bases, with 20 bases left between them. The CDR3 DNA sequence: TGTGCCAGTAGTATGGGATCCCTCCCCGGGTCGGACTATGGCTACACCTTC. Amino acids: CASSMGSLPGSDYGYTF. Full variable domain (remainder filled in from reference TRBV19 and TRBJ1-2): DGGITQSPKYLFRKEGQNVTLSCEQNLNHDAMYWYRQDPGQGLRLIYYSQIVNDFQKGDIAEGYSVSREKKESFPLTVTSAQKNPTAFYLCASSMGSLPGSDYGYTFGSGTRLTVV.

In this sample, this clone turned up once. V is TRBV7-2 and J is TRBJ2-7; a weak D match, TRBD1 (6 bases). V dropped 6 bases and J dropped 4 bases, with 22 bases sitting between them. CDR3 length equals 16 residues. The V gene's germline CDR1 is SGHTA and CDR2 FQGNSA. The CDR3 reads CASSEGLGQRGYEQYF. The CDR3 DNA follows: TGTGCCAGCAGTGAGGGGCTAGGACAGAGAGGGTACGAGCAGTACTTC.

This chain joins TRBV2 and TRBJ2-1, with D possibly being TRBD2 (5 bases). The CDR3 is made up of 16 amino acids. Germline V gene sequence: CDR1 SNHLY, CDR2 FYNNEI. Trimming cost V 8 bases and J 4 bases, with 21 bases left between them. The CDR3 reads CASLASISRPYNEQFF. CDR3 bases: TGTGCCAGCCTAGCATCAATTTCCCGGCCTTACAATGAGCAGTTCTTC.

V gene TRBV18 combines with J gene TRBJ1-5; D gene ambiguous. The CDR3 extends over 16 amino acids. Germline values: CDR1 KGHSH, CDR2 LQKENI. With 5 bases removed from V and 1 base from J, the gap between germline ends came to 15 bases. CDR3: CASSSTPKSSNQPQHF. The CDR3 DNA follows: TGTGCCAGCTCATCAACCCCGAAATCGAGCAATCAGCCCCAGCATTTT.

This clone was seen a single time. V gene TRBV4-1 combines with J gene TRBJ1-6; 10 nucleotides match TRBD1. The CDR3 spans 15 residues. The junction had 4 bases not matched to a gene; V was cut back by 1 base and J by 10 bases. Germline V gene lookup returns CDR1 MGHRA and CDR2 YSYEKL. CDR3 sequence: CASSQARDRGSPLHF. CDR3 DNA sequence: TGCGCCAGCAGCCAAGCCCGGGACAGGGGATCACCCCTCCACTTT.